A selection of T cell receptor beta chains follows, all from one sample in a study of blood T cell repertoires in COVID-19. Using immunoSEQ multiplex PCR, the repertoire was profiled, and TCRdb retains in-frame clones only, with some absent. The data show 270,000 or so clones, approximately 84% seen once. Specimen: peripheral blood. These receptors all come from a human donor with COVID-19, enrolled during active disease. The donor label of this sample is uncertain. Each CDR3 is given without its conserved first and last residue. A D gene is named only where the DNA matches it firmly.

TRBD1	TRBJ1-2	TRBV7-2	ASSSDRGRNYGYT
TRBD1	TRBJ2-5	TRBV27	ASSTKGGRETQY
-	TRBJ2-5	TRBV20-1	SARDGRAQY
-	TRBJ2-5	TRBV11-3	ASSLLTGETQY
TRBD1	TRBJ1-5	TRBV3-1/TRBV3-2	ASSQTRTGSGPQH
-	TRBJ1-1	TRBV12-3/TRBV12-4	ASSLSTGWGSF
TRBD1	TRBJ1-2	TRBV7-2	ASSSSGTGFSYT
-	TRBJ2-2	TRBV5-6	ASSWAGVTGELF
-	TRBJ2-2	TRBV5-1	ASSPQGRGDTGELF
TRBD2	TRBJ2-2	TRBV28	ASSRGGYTGELF
TRBD1	TRBJ2-7	TRBV30	AWEGQLSSYEQY
TRBD2	TRBJ2-1	TRBV5-1	ASSTGTSGNNEQF
-	TRBJ2-4	TRBV6-5	ASYARETGIQY
TRBD2	TRBJ2-3	TRBV6-6	ASRRGTSGRTSTDTQY
-	TRBJ2-2	TRBV6-6	ASSYPPTPHTGELF
TRBD2	TRBJ2-7	TRBV19	ASSIGLAGVYEQY
-	TRBJ2-7	TRBV5-6	ASSPPGGLPHEQY
-	TRBJ2-2	TRBV7-3	ASSSNTGKRGELF
TRBD1	TRBJ2-5	TRBV28	ASSLLGGTGKGETQY
-	TRBJ2-3	TRBV5-1	ASSLSGPPDTQY
TRBD1	TRBJ1-5	TRBV23-1	ASSQYQGEGCSNQPQH
-	TRBJ2-1	TRBV7-3	ASSLYPGVNEQF
TRBD1	TRBJ2-7	TRBV5-6	ASSSPSTGALGEQY
TRBD1	TRBJ2-4	TRBV3-1/TRBV3-2	ASSPGTGLAIQY
-	TRBJ2-7	TRBV5-1	ASSWVLASETYEQY
TRBD2	TRBJ2-1	TRBV4-3	ASSQGAGSYNEQF
TRBD2	TRBJ2-1	TRBV24-1	ATSGTSGYNEQF
TRBD1	TRBJ1-2	TRBV3-1/TRBV3-2	ASSQDNVRQGSDGYT
-	TRBJ1-4	TRBV28	ASSPSGFNEKLF
-	TRBJ1-1	TRBV7-2	ASSSGVDAGFRRAAF
TRBD1	TRBJ1-6	TRBV19	ASSIRDRASPLH
-	TRBJ1-5	TRBV2	ASSEARGRGGRNSNQPQH
-	TRBJ1-4	TRBV6-6	ASSPDWLLF
TRBD1	TRBJ2-7	TRBV6-5	ASSYSDRGSYEQY
TRBD2	TRBJ2-3	TRBV5-1	ASSSSGKVVDTQY
TRBD1	TRBJ2-7	TRBV7-9	ASSIDRDEQY
TRBD2	TRBJ2-2	TRBV23-1	ASSGWTSGRDDTGELF
-	TRBJ1-4	TRBV4-2	ASSQAGQSNEKLF
-	TRBJ2-6	TRBV30	ARGPGANVLT
-	TRBJ1-6	TRBV7-8	ASSFFTGSRNSPLH
-	TRBJ1-1	TRBV5-1	ASSLETGEAF
-	TRBJ2-2	TRBV12-5	ASGFSQYANTGELF
-	TRBJ2-1	TRBV9	ASSGPWAPYNEQF
-	TRBJ2-1	TRBV27	ASAFLSSYNEQF
-	TRBJ1-2	TRBV18	ASSLTGEMYGYT
TRBD1	TRBJ1-2	TRBV2	ASSRVPGQVISGYT
-	TRBJ2-1	TRBV19	ASSIVGGTVPNEQF
-	TRBJ1-5	TRBV5-6	ASSRRLGTGSNQPQH
TRBD2	TRBJ2-1	TRBV29-1	SVEESGLAGVYNEQF
-	TRBJ2-7	TRBV2	ALADNASWGEPISYEQY
-	TRBJ1-2	TRBV2	ASSARQLYGYT
-	TRBJ2-5	TRBV7-2	ASSLESRATETQY
TRBD2	TRBJ2-7	TRBV2	ASSPRTSGSDEQY
-	TRBJ2-2	TRBV7-3	ASGESANTGELF
-	TRBJ2-5	TRBV11-2	ASSLSGSYQETQY
TRBD2	TRBJ2-5	TRBV6-6	ASRLGLAGGGETQY
TRBD1	TRBJ1-1	TRBV5-4	ASSLGVTGGAAEAF
-	TRBJ2-1	TRBV13	ASSPEVGGSYNEQF